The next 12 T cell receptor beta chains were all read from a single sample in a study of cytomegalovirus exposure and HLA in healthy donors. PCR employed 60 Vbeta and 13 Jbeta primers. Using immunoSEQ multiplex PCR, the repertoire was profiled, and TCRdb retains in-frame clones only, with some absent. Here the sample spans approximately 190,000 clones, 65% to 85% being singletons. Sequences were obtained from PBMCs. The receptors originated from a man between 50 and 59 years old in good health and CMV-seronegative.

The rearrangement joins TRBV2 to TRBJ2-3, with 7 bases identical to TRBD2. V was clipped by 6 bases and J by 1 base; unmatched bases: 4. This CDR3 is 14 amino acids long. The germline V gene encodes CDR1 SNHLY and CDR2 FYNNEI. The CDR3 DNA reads TGTGCCAGCAGGACTAGCCCCGGCACAGATACGCAGTATTTT. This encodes CASRTSPGTDTQYF.

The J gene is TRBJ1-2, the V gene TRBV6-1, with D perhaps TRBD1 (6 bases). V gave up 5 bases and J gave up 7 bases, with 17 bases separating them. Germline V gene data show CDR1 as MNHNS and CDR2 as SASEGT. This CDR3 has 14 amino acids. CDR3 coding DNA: TGTGCCAGCAGTTCGAACAGGGCGTCTTTTGGCTACACCTTC. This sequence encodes CASSSNRASFGYTF.

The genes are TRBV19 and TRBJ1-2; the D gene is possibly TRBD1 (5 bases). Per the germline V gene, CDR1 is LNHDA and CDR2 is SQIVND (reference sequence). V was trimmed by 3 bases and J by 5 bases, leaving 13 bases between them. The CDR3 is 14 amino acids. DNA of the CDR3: TGTGCCAGTAGTATCGTAGACAGTGTTTATGGCTACACCTTC. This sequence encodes CASSIVDSVYGYTF.

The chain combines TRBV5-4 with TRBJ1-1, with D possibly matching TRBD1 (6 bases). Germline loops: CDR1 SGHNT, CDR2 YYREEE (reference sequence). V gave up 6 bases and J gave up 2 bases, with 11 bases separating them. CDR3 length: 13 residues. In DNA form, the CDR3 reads TGTGCCAGCACGACAGGAGTTAACACTGAAGCTTTCTTT. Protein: CASTTGVNTEAFF.

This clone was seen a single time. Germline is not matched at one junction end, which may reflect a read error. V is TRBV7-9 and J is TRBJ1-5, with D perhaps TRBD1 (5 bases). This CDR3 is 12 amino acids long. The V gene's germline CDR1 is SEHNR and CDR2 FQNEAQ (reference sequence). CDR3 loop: CSSSSGDQPQHF. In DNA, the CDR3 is TGTTCCAGCAGCTCGGGGGACCAGCCCCAGCATTTT.

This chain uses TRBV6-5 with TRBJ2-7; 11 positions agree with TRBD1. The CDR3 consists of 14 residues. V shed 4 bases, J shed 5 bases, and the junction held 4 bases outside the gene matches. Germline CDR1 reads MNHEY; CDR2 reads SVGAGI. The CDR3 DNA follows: TGTGCCAGCAGTTCTTGGACAGGGGGCCACGAGCAGTACTTC. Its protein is CASSSWTGGHEQYF.

CDR3 in amino acids: CAAGYSPTEAFF. CDR3 DNA: TGTGCCGCGGGATATTCTCCCACTGAAGCTTTCTTT. This chain uses TRBV6-5 with TRBJ1-1; no definite D call. Looked up from germline, CDR1 is MNHEY and CDR2 is SVGAGI. This CDR3 spans 12 amino acids. V lost 11 bases to trimming and J lost 4 bases, with 14 bases between them.

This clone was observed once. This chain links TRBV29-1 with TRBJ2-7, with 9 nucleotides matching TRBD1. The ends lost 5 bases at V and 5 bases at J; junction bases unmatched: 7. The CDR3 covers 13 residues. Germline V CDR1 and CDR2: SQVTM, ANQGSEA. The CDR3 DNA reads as TGCAGCGTTTCCGGGACAGGGATCAACGAGCAGTACTTC. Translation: CSVSGTGINEQYF.

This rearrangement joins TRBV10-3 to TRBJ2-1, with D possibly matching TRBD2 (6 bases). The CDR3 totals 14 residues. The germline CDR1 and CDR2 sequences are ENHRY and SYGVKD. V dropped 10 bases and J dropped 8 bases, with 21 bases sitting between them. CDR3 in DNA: TGTGCCAGCGGAGGGACCTACATCACCGATGAGCAGTTCTTC. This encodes CASGGTYITDEQFF.

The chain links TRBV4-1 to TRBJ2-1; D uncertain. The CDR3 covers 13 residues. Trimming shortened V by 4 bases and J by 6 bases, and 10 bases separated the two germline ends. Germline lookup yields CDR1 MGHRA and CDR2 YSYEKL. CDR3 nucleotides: TGCGCCAGCAGCCCAGGCCTTAGCAATGAGCAGTTCTTC. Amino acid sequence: CASSPGLSNEQFF.

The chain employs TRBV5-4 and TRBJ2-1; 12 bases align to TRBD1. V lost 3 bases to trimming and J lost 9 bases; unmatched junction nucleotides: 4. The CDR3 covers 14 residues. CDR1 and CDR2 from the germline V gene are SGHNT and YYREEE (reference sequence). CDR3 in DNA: TGTGCCAGCAGCTGGGACAGGGGGCATGGTGAGCAGTTCTTC. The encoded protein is CASSWDRGHGEQFF.

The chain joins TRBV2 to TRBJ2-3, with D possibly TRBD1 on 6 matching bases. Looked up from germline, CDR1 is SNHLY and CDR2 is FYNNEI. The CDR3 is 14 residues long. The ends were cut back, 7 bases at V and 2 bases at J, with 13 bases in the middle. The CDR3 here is CASTLDRHTDTQYF. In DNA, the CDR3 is TGTGCCAGCACCTTAGACAGGCACACAGATACGCAGTATTTT.